Described below is a single T cell receptor beta chain sequence and its context. Its antigen is unidentified. The sample belongs to a study of cytomegalovirus exposure and HLA in healthy donors. In the PCR, 60 Vbeta and 13 Jbeta primers were used. TCRdb's copy holds only in-frame clones and misses some; the assay was immunoSEQ multiplex PCR. The profile shows 99,000 or so clones, over 9% of them singletons. General study results and limits: Only CMV serostatus was available as immune exposure information.

Germline CDR1 reads SGHTA; CDR2 reads FQGNSA. The ends were cut back, 3 bases at V and 5 bases at J, with 11 bases in the middle. This CDR3 region has 15 residues. The V and J genes are TRBV7-2 and TRBJ1-6; the D is unclear. The sequence came from a man aged 40-55 years in good health and CMV-seropositive. The sequenced sample consisted of PBMCs. CDR3 DNA sequence: TGTGCCAGCAGCTTCACGGGATCGAATAATTCACCCCTCCACTTT. Its translation: CASSFTGSNNSPLHF.